What follows are 2 T cell receptor beta chains derived from one specimen sequenced in a study of T cells in Graves' hyperthyroidism and ophthalmopathy (dated by TCRdb to about 2019). The method behind the library was multiplex PCR. Reads for this sample came from an Illumina HiSeq 2000. The TCR beta CDR3 regions were amplified from RNA transcripts. For the first round of RT-PCR on the TCR CDR3, the HTBI primer set was used together with the Qiagen OneStep RT-PCR kit. The raw public reads went through TCRdb reprocessing: fastp at Q25, MiXCR clone calling, in-frame beta chains kept. Entries that share a CDR3 protein sequence are merged under the most common genes and DNA. The table for this sample lists 300,000 to 500,000 distinct CDR3 sequences; over 11% of them were counted only once. The biggest ten clones account for under 30% of the sample. The sample was blood. These receptor sequences come from a man in his forties or fifties with Graves' ophthalmopathy.

This clonotype has ten or more counts. The chain recombines TRBV5-1 with TRBJ1-6; 9 nucleotides match TRBD1. The trim removed 6 bases at V and 7 bases at J, leaving 8 bases unmatched. CDR1 and CDR2 (germline): SGHRS, YFSETQ. This CDR3 region has 15 residues. CDR3 nucleotides: TGCGCCAGCAATCCGGGACAGGGCGAAAATTCACCCCTCCACTTT. This translates into CASNPGQGENSPLHF. The full variable domain, with the rest looked up from reference TRBV5-1 and TRBJ1-6, is KAGVTQTPRYLIKTRGQQVTLSCSPISGHRSVSWYQQTPGQGLQFLFEYFSETQRNKGNFPGRFSGRQFSNSRSEMNVSTLELGDSALYLCASNPGQGENSPLHFGNGTRLTVT.

This sequence joins TRBV2 and TRBJ2-7, with a possible D match to TRBD2 (6 bases). Trimming pared 8 bases from V and 6 bases from J, leaving 11 bases between. Per the germline V gene, CDR1 is SNHLY and CDR2 is FYNNEI. The CDR3 runs to 11 residues. The CDR3 region is CASGVGSEQYF. The DNA of the CDR3 is TGTGCCAGCGGGGTCGGGAGCGAGCAGTACTTC.